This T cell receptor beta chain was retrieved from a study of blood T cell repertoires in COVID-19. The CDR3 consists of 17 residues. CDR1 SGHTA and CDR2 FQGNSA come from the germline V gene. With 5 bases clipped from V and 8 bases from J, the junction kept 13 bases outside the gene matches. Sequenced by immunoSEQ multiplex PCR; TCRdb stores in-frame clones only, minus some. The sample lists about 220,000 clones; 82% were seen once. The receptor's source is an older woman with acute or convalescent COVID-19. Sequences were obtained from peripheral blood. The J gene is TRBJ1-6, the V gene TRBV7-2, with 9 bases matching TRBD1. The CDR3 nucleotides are TGTGCCAGCAGCGATCCTCCATCGACAGGGGGTCATTCACCCCTCCACTTT. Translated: CASSDPPSTGGHSPLHF.